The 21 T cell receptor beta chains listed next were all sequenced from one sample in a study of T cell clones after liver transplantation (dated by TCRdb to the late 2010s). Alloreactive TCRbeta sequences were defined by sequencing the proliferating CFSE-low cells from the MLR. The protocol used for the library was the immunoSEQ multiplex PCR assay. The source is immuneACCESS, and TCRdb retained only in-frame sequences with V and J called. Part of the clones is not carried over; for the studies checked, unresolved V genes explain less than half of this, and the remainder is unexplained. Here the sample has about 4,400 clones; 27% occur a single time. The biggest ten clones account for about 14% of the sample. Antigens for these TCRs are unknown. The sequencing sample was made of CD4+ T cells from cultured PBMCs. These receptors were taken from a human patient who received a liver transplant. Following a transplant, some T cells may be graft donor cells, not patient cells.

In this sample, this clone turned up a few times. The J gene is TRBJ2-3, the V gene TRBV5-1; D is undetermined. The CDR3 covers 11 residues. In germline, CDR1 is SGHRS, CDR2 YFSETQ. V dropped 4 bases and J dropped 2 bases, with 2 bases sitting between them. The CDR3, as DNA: TGCGCCAGCAGCAACACAGATACGCAGTATTTT. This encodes CASSNTDTQYF. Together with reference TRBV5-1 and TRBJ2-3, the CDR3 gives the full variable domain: KAGVTQTPRYLIKTRGQQVTLSCSPISGHRSVSWYQQTPGQGLQFLFEYFSETQRNKGNFPGRFSGRQFSNSRSEMNVSTLELGDSALYLCASSNTDTQYFGPGTRLTVL.

In DNA form, the CDR3 reads TGCGCCAGCAGTCCAGGACCTAGTCATTACTTCCTCATCTATAATTCACCCCTCCACTTT. Translated: CASSPGPSHYFLIYNSPLHF. The gene calls are TRBV23-1 and TRBJ1-6; D is undetermined. TRBV23-1 is an ORF, with its function uncertain. Trimming shortened V by 4 bases and J by 3 bases, and 25 bases separated the two germline ends. The CDR3 loop spans 20 amino acids.

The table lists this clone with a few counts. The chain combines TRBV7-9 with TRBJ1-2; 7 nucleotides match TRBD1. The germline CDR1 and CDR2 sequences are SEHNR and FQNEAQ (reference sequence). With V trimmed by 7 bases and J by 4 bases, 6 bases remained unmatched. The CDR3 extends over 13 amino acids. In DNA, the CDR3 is TGTGCCAGCACCCGACAGGGCGGCTATGGCTACACCTTC. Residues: CASTRQGGYGYTF.

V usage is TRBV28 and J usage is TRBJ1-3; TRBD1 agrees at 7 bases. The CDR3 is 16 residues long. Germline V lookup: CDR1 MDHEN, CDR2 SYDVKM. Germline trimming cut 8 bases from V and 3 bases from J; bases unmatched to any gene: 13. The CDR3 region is CASVEGSGGGGNTIYF. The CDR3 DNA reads TGTGCCAGCGTGGAGGGCTCAGGGGGTGGTGGAAACACCATATATTTT.

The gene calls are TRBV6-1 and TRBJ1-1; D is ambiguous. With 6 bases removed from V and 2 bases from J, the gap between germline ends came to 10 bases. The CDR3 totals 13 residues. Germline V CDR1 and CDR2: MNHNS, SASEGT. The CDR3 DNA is TGTGCCAGCAGGGTTACGGGTAACACTGAAGCTTTCTTT. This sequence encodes CASRVTGNTEAFF.

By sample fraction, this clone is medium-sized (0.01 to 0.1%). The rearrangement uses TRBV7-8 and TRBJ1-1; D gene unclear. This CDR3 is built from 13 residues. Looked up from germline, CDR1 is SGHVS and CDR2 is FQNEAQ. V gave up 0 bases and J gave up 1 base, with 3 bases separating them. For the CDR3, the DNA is TGTGCCAGCAGCTTAGCCCCGAACACTGAAGCTTTCTTT. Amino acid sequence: CASSLAPNTEAFF.

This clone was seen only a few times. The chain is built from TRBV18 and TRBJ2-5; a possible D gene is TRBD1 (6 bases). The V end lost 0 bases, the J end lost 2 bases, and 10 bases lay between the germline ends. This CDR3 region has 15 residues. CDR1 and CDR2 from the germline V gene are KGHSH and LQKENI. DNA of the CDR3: TGTGCCAGCTCACCACCGTTTCAGGGGCAAGAGACCCAGTACTTC. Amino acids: CASSPPFQGQETQYF.

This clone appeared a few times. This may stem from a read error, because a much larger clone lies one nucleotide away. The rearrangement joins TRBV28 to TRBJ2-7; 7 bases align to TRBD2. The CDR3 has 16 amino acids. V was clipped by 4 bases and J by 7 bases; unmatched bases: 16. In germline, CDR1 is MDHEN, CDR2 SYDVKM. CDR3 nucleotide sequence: TGTGCCAGCAGTTGGGCGGGCGGGAGCTCCTACAATGAGCAGTACTTC. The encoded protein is CASSWAGGSSYNEQYF.

CDR3 sequence: CASSQNEGRPGPDGYTF. The CDR3 DNA sequence: TGCGCCAGCAGTCAAAACGAGGGACGGCCCGGTCCCGATGGCTACACCTTC. J is TRBJ1-2 and V is TRBV23-1; D perhaps matches TRBD1 (5 bases). TRBV23-1 is assigned to the ORF class and has an uncertain function. The V gene lost 2 bases and the J gene lost 6 bases, with 22 bases spanning the gap. CDR3 size: 17 residues.

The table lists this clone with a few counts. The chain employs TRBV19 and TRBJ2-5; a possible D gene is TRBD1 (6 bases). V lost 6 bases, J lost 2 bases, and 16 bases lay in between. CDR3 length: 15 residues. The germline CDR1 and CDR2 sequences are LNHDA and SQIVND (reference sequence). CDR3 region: CASRRDWTVQETQYF. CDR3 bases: TGTGCCAGTAGAAGGGATTGGACAGTTCAAGAGACCCAGTACTTC.

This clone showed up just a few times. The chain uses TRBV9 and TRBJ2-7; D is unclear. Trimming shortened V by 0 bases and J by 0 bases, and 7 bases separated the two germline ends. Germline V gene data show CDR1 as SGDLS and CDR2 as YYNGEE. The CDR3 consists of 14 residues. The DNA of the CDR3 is TGTGCCAGCAGCGTAGCTTTGAACTCCTACGAGCAGTACTTC. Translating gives CASSVALNSYEQYF.

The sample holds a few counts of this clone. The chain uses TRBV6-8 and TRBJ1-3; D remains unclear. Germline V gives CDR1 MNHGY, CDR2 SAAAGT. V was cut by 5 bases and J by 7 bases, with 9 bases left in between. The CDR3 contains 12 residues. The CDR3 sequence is CASSEPANTIYF. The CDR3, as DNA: TGTGCCAGCAGTGAGCCAGCCAACACCATATATTTT.

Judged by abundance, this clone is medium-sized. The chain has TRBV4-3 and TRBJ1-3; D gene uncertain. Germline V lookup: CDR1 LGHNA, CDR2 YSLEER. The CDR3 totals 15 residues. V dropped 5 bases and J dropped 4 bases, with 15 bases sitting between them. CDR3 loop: CASSYSFGSGNTIYF. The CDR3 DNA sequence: TGCGCCAGCAGCTACAGTTTTGGGTCAGGAAACACCATATATTTT.

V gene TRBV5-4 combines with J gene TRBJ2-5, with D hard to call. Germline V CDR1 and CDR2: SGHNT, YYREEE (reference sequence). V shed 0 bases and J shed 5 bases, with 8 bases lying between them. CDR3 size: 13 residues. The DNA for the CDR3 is TGTGCCAGCAGCTTGGTGGGATTGGAGACCCAGTACTTC. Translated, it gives CASSLVGLETQYF.

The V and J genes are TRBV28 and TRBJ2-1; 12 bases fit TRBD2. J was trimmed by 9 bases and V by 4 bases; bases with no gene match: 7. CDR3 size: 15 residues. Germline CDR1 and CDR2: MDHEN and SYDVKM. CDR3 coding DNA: TGTGCCAGCAGTTCAGTGACTAGCGGGAGCTTTGAGCAGTTCTTC. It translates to CASSSVTSGSFEQFF.

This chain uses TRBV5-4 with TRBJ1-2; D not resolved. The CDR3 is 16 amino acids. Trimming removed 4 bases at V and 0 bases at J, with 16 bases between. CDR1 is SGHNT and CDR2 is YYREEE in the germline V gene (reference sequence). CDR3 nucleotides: TGTGCCAGCAGCCCCGATGTGAAGGGAGCTAACTATGGCTACACCTTC. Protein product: CASSPDVKGANYGYTF.

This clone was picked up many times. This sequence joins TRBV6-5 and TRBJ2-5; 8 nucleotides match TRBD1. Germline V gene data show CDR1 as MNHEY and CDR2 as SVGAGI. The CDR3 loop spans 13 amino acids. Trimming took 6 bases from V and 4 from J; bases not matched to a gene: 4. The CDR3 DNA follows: TGTGCCAGCAGAACCGGGACAGGAGAGACCCAGTACTTC. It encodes CASRTGTGETQYF.

CDR3: CASSQDSSSSYNEQFF. The CDR3 DNA follows: TGCGCCAGCAGCCAAGATTCCTCAAGCTCCTACAATGAGCAGTTCTTC. The chain uses TRBV4-3 and TRBJ2-1; D call uncertain. V was trimmed by 0 bases and J by 0 bases, leaving 9 bases between them. Germline CDR1 LGHNA, CDR2 YSLEER. CDR3 size: 16 residues.

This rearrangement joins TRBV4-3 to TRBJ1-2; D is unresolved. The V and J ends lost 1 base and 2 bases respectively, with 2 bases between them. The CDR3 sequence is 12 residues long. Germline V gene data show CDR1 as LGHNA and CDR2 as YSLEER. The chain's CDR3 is CASSQGNYGYTF. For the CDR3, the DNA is TGCGCCAGCAGCCAAGGGAACTATGGCTACACCTTC.

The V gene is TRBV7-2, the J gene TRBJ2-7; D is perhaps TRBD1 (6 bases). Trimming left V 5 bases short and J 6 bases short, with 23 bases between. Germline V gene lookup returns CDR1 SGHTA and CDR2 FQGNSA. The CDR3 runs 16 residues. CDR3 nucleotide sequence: TGTGCCAGCAGCGTAGGATCTGGGGGCAAAGGTTCCGAGCAGTACTTC. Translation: CASSVGSGGKGSEQYF.

For the CDR3, the DNA is TGTGCCAGCAGCCAGAAGGTGCTACAACAAAGTCGGGCCAACGTCCTGACTTTC. As protein: CASSQKVLQQSRANVLTF. The V call is TRBV21-1, the J call TRBJ2-6. TRBV21-1 is a documented pseudogene. The CDR3 is made up of 18 amino acids.